The 19 T cell receptor beta chains in this list originate from one sample, sequenced in a study of radiation and T cells in renal cell carcinoma. Profiling relied on immunoSEQ multiplex PCR, and the TCRdb table lists in-frame clones only, not all of them. There are 120,000 or so clones in the sample; approximately 85% occur only once, and under 6.5% lies in the top ten. Stated time point: blood 2 weeks post-SBRT. The sample's treatment: 15 Gy SBRT to primary tumor, nephrectomy 4 weeks later. Sequences were derived from blood, sampled from a patient whose treatment included radiotherapy and nephrectomy. The origin of the receptors is a man aged 50 or older with renal cell carcinoma.

This clone was seen only a few times. This sequence joins TRBV5-5 and TRBJ1-2; possibly TRBD1 for D (5 bases). Per germline, CDR1 SGHKS and CDR2 YYEKEE (reference sequence). This CDR3 contains 15 residues. V lost 2 bases to trimming and J lost 7 bases, with 18 bases between them. CDR3: CASSFSGSGVGGYTF. CDR3 in DNA: TGTGCCAGCAGCTTTAGTGGATCGGGGGTCGGTGGCTACACCTTC.

This chain links TRBV7-2 with TRBJ2-7; D ambiguous. Trimming took 1 base from V and 0 from J, leaving 13 bases between them. The CDR3 runs to 16 residues. CDR1 SGHTA and CDR2 FQGNSA come from the germline V gene. The CDR3 reads CASSLDASTFSYEQYF. In DNA, the CDR3 is TGTGCCAGCAGCTTAGACGCGAGTACTTTCTCCTACGAGCAGTACTTC.

The chain recombines TRBV6-5 with TRBJ1-5; TRBD1 agrees at 12 bases. The CDR3 has 15 amino acids. CDR1 MNHEY and CDR2 SVGAGI come from the germline V gene. The V segment lost 6 bases and the J segment 5 bases; nucleotides outside the gene matches: 5. The CDR3 loop reads CASRGTGGEYQPQHF. The CDR3 region has the DNA TGTGCCAGCAGAGGGACAGGGGGCGAATATCAGCCCCAGCATTTT.

The genes are TRBV4-3 and TRBJ1-1, with D possibly being TRBD1 (6 bases). This CDR3 is 17 amino acids long. Trimming shortened V by 4 bases and J by 0 bases, and 18 bases separated the two germline ends. CDR1 and CDR2 (germline): LGHNA, YSLEER. The CDR3 region is CASSPYRELTVNTEAFF. CDR3 sequence (DNA): TGCGCCAGCAGCCCATACAGGGAGCTCACGGTGAACACTGAAGCTTTCTTT.

The J gene is TRBJ1-4, the V gene TRBV4-1; D gene uncertain. V was pared by 4 bases and J by 8 bases, with 14 bases between. This CDR3 is 14 amino acids long. Per the germline V gene, CDR1 is MGHRA and CDR2 is YSYEKL. This CDR3 reads CASSPPATREKLFF. In DNA form, the CDR3 reads TGCGCCAGCAGCCCACCGGCAACCCGGGAAAAACTGTTTTTT.

V is TRBV18 and J is TRBJ2-7; D is unresolved. Germline V CDR1 and CDR2: KGHSH, LQKENI. V was trimmed by 3 bases and J by 0 bases, leaving 12 bases between them. The length of the CDR3 is 15 residues. CDR3 sequence: CASSPRQESSYEQYF. CDR3 in DNA: TGTGCCAGCTCACCGAGGCAGGAAAGCTCCTACGAGCAGTACTTC.

In its sample, this clone was seen a few times. The chain combines TRBV7-2 with TRBJ1-6, with TRBD1 identical over 12 bases. Trimming cost V 6 bases and J 10 bases; bases outside gene matches: 4. The CDR3 covers 14 residues. Germline V lookup: CDR1 SGHTA, CDR2 FQGNSA. As DNA, the CDR3 is TGTGCCAGCAGTCGGGACAGGGGGCAATCACCCCTCCACTTT. It yields the protein CASSRDRGQSPLHF.

The chain links TRBV5-1 to TRBJ2-2; D gene ambiguous. This CDR3 spans 14 amino acids. Trimming cost V 0 bases and J 3 bases, with 6 bases left between them. Germline values: CDR1 SGHRS, CDR2 YFSETQ. The CDR3 loop reads CASSLVIHTGELFF. The CDR3 coding sequence is TGCGCCAGCAGCTTGGTGATCCACACCGGGGAGCTGTTTTTT.

This chain uses TRBV7-8 with TRBJ1-5; TRBD1 matches at 7 bases. The CDR3 covers 13 residues. Germline V gene data show CDR1 as SGHVS and CDR2 as FQNEAQ. Trimming cost V 4 bases and J 4 bases; bases outside gene matches: 1. The CDR3 is CASSSGQNQPQHF. CDR3 in DNA: TGTGCCAGCAGCTCGGGACAGAATCAGCCCCAGCATTTT. The complete variable domain, with remaining parts taken from reference TRBV7-8 and TRBJ1-5, reads GAGVSQSPRYKVAKRGQDVALRCDPISGHVSLFWYQQALGQGPEFLTYFQNEAQLDKSGLPSDRFFAERPEGSVSTLKIQRTQQEDSAVYLCASSSGQNQPQHFGDGTRLSIL.

By share of the sample, this clone is medium-sized. The rearrangement uses TRBV28 and TRBJ2-7; D perhaps matches TRBD1 (6 bases). Per the germline V gene, CDR1 is MDHEN and CDR2 is SYDVKM. Deletions cut 7 bases from V and 6 bases from J, with 16 bases between. The CDR3 has 13 amino acids. CDR3: CASTEQGPGEQYF. CDR3 in DNA: TGTGCCAGCACCGAACAGGGACCAGGCGAGCAGTACTTC. The full variable domain, its missing parts supplied by reference TRBV28 and TRBJ2-7, is DVKVTQSSRYLVKRTGEKVFLECVQDMDHENMFWYRQDPGLGLRLIYFSYDVKMKEKGDIPEGYSVSREKKERFSLILESASTNQTSMYLCASTEQGPGEQYFGPGTRLTVT.

This clone was counted only a few times. The V call is TRBV6-5, the J call TRBJ2-5; perhaps TRBD2 as D (6 bases). The end of the DNA is better explained by TRBJ2-7, so the J call may be wrong. There are 12 residues in the CDR3. Per the germline V gene, CDR1 is MNHEY and CDR2 is SVGAGI. CDR3 in DNA: TGTGCCAGCACAACGGGCGGGGACGAGCAGTACTTC. It translates to CASTTGGDEQYF.

Written as DNA, the CDR3 is TGCGCCAGCAGCCAAATCCGGGTCTCCGACTCCTATGGCTACACCTTC. Protein sequence: CASSQIRVSDSYGYTF. The chain links TRBV4-3 to TRBJ1-2; D is ambiguous. The CDR3 loop spans 16 amino acids. With 2 bases removed from V and 4 bases from J, the gap between germline ends came to 17 bases. Germline loops: CDR1 LGHNA, CDR2 YSLEER.

This clone was observed a handful of times. The J gene is TRBJ2-2, the V gene TRBV5-1; D gene unclear. Germline values: CDR1 SGHRS, CDR2 YFSETQ. The CDR3 covers 14 residues. V lost 6 bases to trimming and J lost 4 bases, with 13 bases between them. The CDR3 loop reads CASTELVLTGELFF. The CDR3 DNA reads TGCGCCAGCACCGAGCTTGTACTCACCGGGGAGCTGTTTTTT.

This sequence joins TRBV6-1 and TRBJ1-1; D gene unclear. Trimming removed 3 bases at V and 3 bases at J, with 11 bases between. The germline gives CDR1 MNHNS, CDR2 SASEGT. There are 14 residues in the CDR3. The CDR3 bases are TGTGCCAGCAGTGAGGGCGGCCTTCACACTGAAGCTTTCTTT. Residues: CASSEGGLHTEAFF.

V usage is TRBV28 and J usage is TRBJ2-4, with D possibly called TRBD1 or TRBD2 (5 bases each). Looked up from germline, CDR1 is MDHEN and CDR2 is SYDVKM. The germline V and J ends were trimmed by 1 base and 10 bases, with 11 bases remaining between them. This CDR3 is built from 13 residues. Here the CDR3 DNA reads TGTGCCAGCAGTTTATACCGGGACCCTATTCAGTACTTC. It encodes CASSLYRDPIQYF.

This chain joins TRBV5-1 and TRBJ1-1; TRBD1 agrees at 9 bases. With 4 bases clipped from V and 5 bases from J, the junction kept 12 bases outside the gene matches. This CDR3 is 16 amino acids long. From germline, CDR1 is SGHRS and CDR2 YFSETQ. CDR3: CASSQGTQGARTEAFF. The CDR3 DNA follows: TGCGCCAGCAGCCAAGGAACACAGGGGGCGAGGACTGAAGCTTTCTTT.

CDR3 in DNA: TGTGCCAGCAGCATAGGGACTAGCGGCACCTACGAGCAGTACTTC. This gives the protein CASSIGTSGTYEQYF. The chain recombines TRBV5-4 with TRBJ2-7, with 11 bases that match TRBD2. The V gene's germline CDR1 is SGHNT and CDR2 YYREEE (reference sequence). CDR3 length: 15 residues. With 4 bases clipped from V and 2 bases from J, the junction kept 5 bases outside the gene matches.

V is TRBV30 and J is TRBJ2-1; 12 positions agree with TRBD2. This CDR3 contains 15 residues. V was clipped by 4 bases and J by 3 bases; unmatched bases: 4. Germline CDR1 is GTSNPN and CDR2 is SVGIG (reference sequence). The CDR3 DNA reads TGTGCCTGGAACCCTAGCGGGAGGGTCTACAATGAGCAGTTCTTC. This encodes CAWNPSGRVYNEQFF.

The chain joins TRBV19 to TRBJ2-7; TRBD1 might be the D (5 bases). Trimming cost V 4 bases and J 2 bases, with 15 bases left between them. This CDR3 has 15 amino acids. The V gene's germline CDR1 is LNHDA and CDR2 SQIVND (reference sequence). The CDR3 DNA follows: TGTGCCAGTAGTAAACGACAGAAGCACGCCTACGAGCAGTACTTC. Translating gives CASSKRQKHAYEQYF.